This TCR beta chain was captured by sequencing in a study of monozygotic twins with inflammatory bowel disease. The CDR3 extends over 17 amino acids. TCRdb reworked the 5' RACE reads into one entry per CDR3 protein, no DNA. The sample includes 150,000 to 200,000 distinct CDR3 sequences. The rearrangement joins TRBV12-3 or TRBV12-4 to TRBJ2-3; the TCRdb call, TRBD2, lacks DNA for checking. Material: blood. The sequence was collected from a human donor with ulcerative colitis or Crohn's disease, or a healthy co-twin of an affected twin (not recorded which). CDR3 amino acids: CASRPPRTSGRWDTQYF.